Below, 28 T cell receptor beta chains from the same sample are listed, as sequenced in a study of T cell responses to AZD1222 COVID-19 vaccine (dated by TCRdb to the early 2020s). Library generation was performed with the immunoSEQ multiplex PCR assay. The table comes from immuneACCESS by way of TCRdb, which keeps in-frame sequences with V and J called. Part of the clones is missing from these tables; in studies checked, under half for an unresolved V gene and the rest for unknown reasons. Recorded for this sample are 120,000 or so clones; approximately 85% of them occurred a single time. 5% to 7% of the sample rests with the top ten. The sample's time point label, decoded: baseline before first vaccination. The material sequenced was peripheral blood, taken on day 0 of AZD1222 vaccination. Receptors originate from an adult in good health.

The chain is built from TRBV7-8 and TRBJ1-4; D remains unclear. Germline CDR1 SGHVS, CDR2 FQNEAQ. The CDR3 contains 16 residues. The V end lost 5 bases, the J end lost 0 bases, and 13 bases lay between the germline ends. CDR3 nucleotides: TGTGCCAGCAGCCCATTTCGCGTCGCAACTAATGAAAAACTGTTTTTT. This gives the protein CASSPFRVATNEKLFF.

The rearrangement uses TRBV5-4 and TRBJ1-4; D is perhaps TRBD1 (6 bases). Germline V gene sequence: CDR1 SGHNT, CDR2 YYREEE (reference sequence). V shed 6 bases and J shed 7 bases, with 13 bases lying between them. The CDR3 has 13 residues. The DNA for the CDR3 is TGTGCCAGCACCTCGGACAGTTCTGAAAAACTGTTTTTT. It codes for CASTSDSSEKLFF.

The genes are TRBV9 and TRBJ1-6; D remains unclear. Germline assignment: CDR1 SGDLS and CDR2 YYNGEE. Trimming took 0 bases from V and 8 from J, leaving 9 bases between them. The CDR3 contains 14 residues. The CDR3 DNA sequence: TGTGCCAGCAGCGTAGGCCCTGAATATTCACCCCTCCACTTT. Its translation is CASSVGPEYSPLHF.

The gene calls are TRBV7-8 and TRBJ2-7; no firm D call. The V end was cut by 1 base, the J end by 0 bases, with 7 bases between. Germline assignment: CDR1 SGHVS and CDR2 FQNEAQ. The CDR3 length is 14 residues. The chain's CDR3 is CASSLDRFSYEQYF. CDR3 nucleotides: TGTGCCAGCAGCTTAGATCGCTTCTCCTACGAGCAGTACTTC. The complete variable domain, with remaining parts taken from reference TRBV7-8 and TRBJ2-7, reads GAGVSQSPRYKVAKRGQDVALRCDPISGHVSLFWYQQALGQGPEFLTYFQNEAQLDKSGLPSDRFFAERPEGSVSTLKIQRTQQEDSAVYLCASSLDRFSYEQYFGPGTRLTVT.

The chain joins TRBV6-5 to TRBJ2-7, with unresolved D. CDR3 length equals 14 residues. The germline V gene encodes CDR1 MNHEY and CDR2 SVGAGI. V lost 0 bases, J lost 0 bases, and 6 bases lay in between. The CDR3 spells CASSYSRYSYEQYF. Written as DNA, the CDR3 is TGTGCCAGCAGTTACTCCAGGTACTCCTACGAGCAGTACTTC.

The gene calls are TRBV11-2 and TRBJ2-1, with TRBD2 matching over 11 bases. After removal of 4 bases from V and 9 bases from J, the junction contained 11 bases not matched to a gene. Germline V gene lookup returns CDR1 SGHAT and CDR2 FQNNGV. The CDR3 has 16 residues. CDR3 in amino acids: CASSSTLTSGVTEQFF. CDR3 DNA sequence: TGTGCCAGCAGCTCTACGTTGACTAGCGGGGTGACTGAGCAGTTCTTC.

The chain is built from TRBV10-3 and TRBJ1-5; no clear D gene. The CDR3 loop spans 14 amino acids. In germline, CDR1 is ENHRY, CDR2 SYGVKD. V lost 4 bases to trimming and J lost 0 bases, with 7 bases between them. In nucleotides, the CDR3 is TGTGCCATCAGTGCGGTGGATAGCAATCAGCCCCAGCATTTT. Translated: CAISAVDSNQPQHF.

This clone has a single count. V gene TRBV7-9 combines with J gene TRBJ1-2, with D possibly being TRBD1 (6 bases). The V end lost 3 bases, the J end lost 8 bases, and 10 bases lay between the germline ends. CDR1 is SEHNR and CDR2 is FQNEAQ in the germline V gene (reference sequence). This CDR3 contains 12 residues. In nucleotides, the CDR3 is TGTGCCAGCAGCTTCAACAGGGACGGCTACACCTTC. This codes for CASSFNRDGYTF. The entire variable domain, with the rest obtained from reference TRBV7-9 and TRBJ1-2, is as follows: DTGVSQNPRHKITKRGQNVTFRCDPISEHNRLYWYRQTLGQGPEFLTYFQNEAQLEKSRLLSDRFSAERPKGSFSTLEIQRTEQGDSAMYLCASSFNRDGYTFGSGTRLTVV.

The J gene is TRBJ2-7, the V gene TRBV9; no reliable D call. Germline V gives CDR1 SGDLS, CDR2 YYNGEE. The V end lost 0 bases, the J end lost 0 bases, and 13 bases lay between the germline ends. The CDR3 sequence is 16 residues long. The CDR3 loop reads CASSVAGQDGSYEQYF. In nucleotides, the CDR3 is TGTGCCAGCAGCGTAGCGGGTCAGGACGGCTCCTACGAGCAGTACTTC.

The rearrangement joins TRBV6-6 to TRBJ1-6; D may be TRBD1 (6 bases). V lost 7 bases and J 7 bases, leaving 14 bases between the germline ends. The germline gives CDR1 MNHNY, CDR2 SVGAGI (reference sequence). The CDR3 covers 14 residues. DNA for the CDR3: TGTGCCAGCAACCTACAGGGAGGGAATTCACCCCTCCACTTT. Translation gives CASNLQGGNSPLHF.

The CDR3, as DNA: TGTGCCAGCAGAGCGGGGTACTCCTACGAGCAGTACTTC. Translating gives CASRAGYSYEQYF. The rearrangement links TRBV28 to TRBJ2-7; TRBD2 matches at 7 bases. This CDR3 comprises 13 residues. Germline assignment: CDR1 MDHEN and CDR2 SYDVKM. V dropped 6 bases and J dropped 0; count of bases not matched to a gene: 2.

The V gene is TRBV2, the J gene TRBJ2-7; either TRBD1 or TRBD2 may supply D (5 bases each). This CDR3 has 14 amino acids. Trimming took 7 bases from V and 2 from J, leaving 15 bases between them. The germline gives CDR1 SNHLY, CDR2 FYNNEI. The CDR3 DNA reads TGTGCCAGCAAAGGGGCGAGGGGAACCTACGAGCAGTACTTC. Amino acid sequence: CASKGARGTYEQYF. The complete variable domain, with remaining parts taken from reference TRBV2 and TRBJ2-7, reads EPEVTQTPSHQVTQMGQEVILRCVPISNHLYFYWYRQILGQKVEFLVSFYNNEISEKSEIFDDQFSVERPDGSNFTLKIRSTKLEDSAMYFCASKGARGTYEQYFGPGTRLTVT.

This rearrangement joins TRBV5-1 to TRBJ1-4; a possible D gene is TRBD1 (6 bases). The CDR3 extends over 14 amino acids. Per the germline V gene, CDR1 is SGHRS and CDR2 is YFSETQ. With 2 bases removed from V and 6 bases from J, the gap between germline ends came to 11 bases. The CDR3 bases are TGCGCCAGCAGCTTTGGGGGCGCGGATGAAAAACTGTTTTTT. Protein product: CASSFGGADEKLFF.

The V gene is TRBV21-1, the J gene TRBJ1-3. TRBV21-1 corresponds to a pseudogene. This CDR3 is 17 amino acids long. In DNA, the CDR3 is TGTGCCAGCAAGTTGGGGGGTAGGGGTAACTCTGGAAACACCATATATTTT. Translated, it gives CASKLGGRGNSGNTIYF.

This rearrangement joins TRBV5-1 to TRBJ2-3; 13 bases are shared with TRBD2. The length of the CDR3 is 15 residues. Trimming removed 4 bases from V and 1 base from J; junction bases left unmatched: 0. From germline, CDR1 is SGHRS and CDR2 YFSETQ. As DNA, the CDR3 is TGCGCCAGCAGCGGACTAGCGGGGGGCACAGATACGCAGTATTTT. It codes for CASSGLAGGTDTQYF.

V and J are TRBV6-4 and TRBJ1-5; D perhaps matches TRBD1 (5 bases). Germline V lookup: CDR1 MRHNA, CDR2 SNTAGT. The CDR3 is 15 residues long. Trimming cost V 5 bases and J 2 bases, with 13 bases left between them. The CDR3 protein is CASSYDSEGNQPQHF. For the CDR3, the DNA is TGTGCCAGCAGTTATGACAGCGAAGGCAATCAGCCCCAGCATTTT.

J is TRBJ1-2 and V is TRBV27; no reliable D call. V was shortened by 6 bases and J by 6 bases, with 17 bases between the two germline ends. This CDR3 has 14 residues. Germline V gene lookup returns CDR1 MNHEY and CDR2 SMNVEV (reference sequence). CDR3 in amino acids: CASRKNGPTDGYTF. CDR3 coding DNA: TGTGCCAGCAGGAAAAACGGACCAACGGATGGCTACACCTTC.

This clone has only one observation. V gene TRBV28 combines with J gene TRBJ1-6; no definite D call. The CDR3 consists of 17 residues. The germline V gene has CDR1 MDHEN and CDR2 SYDVKM. V dropped 3 bases and J dropped 0 bases, with 12 bases sitting between them. CDR3 sequence reads: CASSLLVGSSYNSPLHF. The CDR3 DNA reads TGTGCCAGCAGTTTGCTGGTCGGGAGCTCCTATAATTCACCCCTCCACTTT.

This clone was seen once. The chain carries TRBV6-5 and TRBJ2-7; D possibly uses TRBD1 or TRBD2 (5 bases each). The germline CDR1 and CDR2 sequences are MNHEY and SVGAGI. Trimming took 3 bases from V and 7 from J, leaving 16 bases between them. The CDR3 length is 14 residues. CDR3: CASSYRQGPLEQYF. CDR3 nucleotide sequence: TGTGCCAGCAGTTATCGCCAGGGACCCCTGGAGCAGTACTTC.

The rearrangement joins TRBV3-1 (or the pseudogene TRBV3-2) to TRBJ1-5, with 11 nucleotides matching TRBD1. Germline V gene sequence: CDR1 LGHDT, CDR2 YNNKEL (reference sequence). Trimming at V came to 3 bases and at J to 4 bases, leaving 2 bases not matched to a gene. There are 15 residues in the CDR3. The CDR3 DNA follows: TGTGCCAGCAGCCAGGGACAGGGGGGGAATCAGCCCCAGCATTTT. Its protein product is CASSQGQGGNQPQHF.

The V call is TRBV18, the J call TRBJ2-2; D not resolved. V gave up 2 bases and J gave up 4 bases, with 11 bases separating them. The CDR3 length is 15 residues. Germline CDR1 is KGHSH and CDR2 is LQKENI. The CDR3 DNA is TGTGCCAGCTCACCAATGGCTCCTGCCACCGGGGAGCTGTTTTTT. Translated, it gives CASSPMAPATGELFF.

V gene TRBV24-1 combines with J gene TRBJ1-2, with D possibly matching TRBD1 (6 bases). Trimming shortened V by 3 bases and J by 2 bases, and 9 bases separated the two germline ends. The germline gives CDR1 KGHDR, CDR2 SFDVKD. The CDR3 consists of 14 residues. The CDR3 region is CATSDAGANYGYTF. The CDR3, as DNA: TGTGCCACCAGTGATGCGGGGGCGAACTATGGCTACACCTTC.

The chain joins TRBV28 to TRBJ2-3; maybe TRBD2 (5 bases). CDR3 size: 12 residues. Trimming took off 6 bases at V and 8 bases at J, with 12 bases between the two ends. The germline gives CDR1 MDHEN, CDR2 SYDVKM. The CDR3 DNA reads TGTGCCAGCAGCCGTAGCGCCGGTACGCAGTATTTT. It encodes CASSRSAGTQYF.

CDR3 amino acids: CATSDLVGDEQFF. CDR3 in DNA: TGTGCCACCAGTGATTTAGTGGGAGATGAGCAGTTCTTC. The chain has TRBV24-1 and TRBJ2-1; D is perhaps TRBD2 (5 bases). The CDR3 is made up of 13 amino acids. The germline V and J ends were trimmed by 1 base and 8 bases, with 8 bases remaining between them. The V gene's germline CDR1 is KGHDR and CDR2 SFDVKD.

This clone occurred once. The chain is built from TRBV28 and TRBJ2-6, with a possible D match to TRBD1 (5 bases). This CDR3 contains 15 residues. Trimming took 4 bases from V and 4 from J, leaving 11 bases between them. Germline values: CDR1 MDHEN, CDR2 SYDVKM. This chain's CDR3 is CASSWGHNGANVLTF. DNA for the CDR3: TGTGCCAGCAGTTGGGGCCACAACGGGGCCAACGTCCTGACTTTC. Combining the CDR3 with reference TRBV28 and TRBJ2-6 gives the whole variable domain DVKVTQSSRYLVKRTGEKVFLECVQDMDHENMFWYRQDPGLGLRLIYFSYDVKMKEKGDIPEGYSVSREKKERFSLILESASTNQTSMYLCASSWGHNGANVLTFGAGSRLTVL.

The J gene is TRBJ2-1, the V gene TRBV12-5, with a tentative D call TRBD1 (5 bases). The CDR3 has 13 residues. The V end lost 2 bases, the J end lost 8 bases, and 10 bases lay between the germline ends. Germline V gene sequence: CDR1 LGHNT, CDR2 FRNRAP. The DNA of the CDR3 is TGTGCTAGTGGTTTGCCCCAAGGGGATGAGCAGTTCTTC. Protein product: CASGLPQGDEQFF. The full variable domain, in which reference TRBV12-5 and TRBJ2-1 provide the parts outside the CDR3, is DARVTQTPRHKVTEMGQEVTMRCQPILGHNTVFWYRQTMMQGLELLAYFRNRAPLDDSGMPKDRFSAEMPDATLATLKIQPSEPRDSAVYFCASGLPQGDEQFFGPGTRLTVL.

The CDR3 sequence: CASSLPGEETQYF. The CDR3 DNA sequence: TGCGCCAGCAGCTTGCCGGGGGAAGAGACCCAGTACTTC. J is TRBJ2-5 and V is TRBV5-1; perhaps TRBD2 as D (6 bases). Germline V CDR1 and CDR2: SGHRS, YFSETQ. The CDR3 is 13 residues long. The germline V and J ends were trimmed by 1 base and 3 bases, with 7 bases remaining between them. Supplemented by reference TRBV5-1 and TRBJ2-5, the full variable domain reads KAGVTQTPRYLIKTRGQQVTLSCSPISGHRSVSWYQQTPGQGLQFLFEYFSETQRNKGNFPGRFSGRQFSNSRSEMNVSTLELGDSALYLCASSLPGEETQYFGPGTRLLVL.

The genes are TRBV5-6 and TRBJ1-4; 9 bases line up with TRBD1. Germline-derived CDR1 and CDR2 are SGHDT and YYEEEE. There are 14 residues in the CDR3. J lost 8 bases, V lost 4 bases, and 6 bases had no gene match. The CDR3 reads CASSIGTGSEKLFF. CDR3 DNA sequence: TGTGCCAGCAGCATCGGGACAGGGAGCGAAAAACTGTTTTTT.